The T cell receptor beta chain under discussion was sequenced for a study of blood T cell repertoires in COVID-19 (dated by TCRdb to the early 2020s). In terms of the full investigation: Samples from collaborators originated in the United States, Italy and Spain and spanned both the acute and convalescent phases of COVID-19. The material from the prospective study consisted of cDNA or gDNA derived from T cells, B-cell-depleted T cells, or PBMCs. Deeply sampled blood TCRbeta repertoires from subjects exposed to, actively infected with, or recovered from COVID-19 were included in the dataset. The repertoires were released in a freely available public database intended as a resource for research on the immune response to SARS-CoV-2. Samples came from the ongoing ImmuneRACE study (first 160 participants) plus 1,254 subjects from 6 global collaborators. Sample metadata almost always included a de-identified subject ID, COVID-19 status, age in years and sex. Where available, HLA class I and class II types were obtained from metadata supplied by the sample provider rather than from assay-based typing.

TCRbeta CDR3 regions were amplified from genomic DNA using the immunoSEQ Assay, a bias-controlled multiplex PCR. The source study handled its data this way. The number of nucleated cells in each sample was estimated from the amplification of reference gene primers within the assay. Sequence reads were collapsed and filtered to measure the absolute abundance of every unique TCRbeta CDR3 rearrangement. For each sample, productive Simpson clonality was calculated by taking the square root of Simpson's diversity index across productive rearrangements. The table comes from immuneACCESS by way of TCRdb, which keeps in-frame sequences with V and J called. Part of the clones is missing from these tables; in studies checked, under half for an unresolved V gene and the rest for unknown reasons. Clone size and V and J calls were adopted from that table, with D and trimming inferred from the DNA. The sample table shows roughly 30,000 clones, and roughly nine tenths are seen once. The ten largest account for roughly 2.7% of the sample.

The V and J ends are trimmed by 3 bases and 8 bases, leaving 17 bases between them. Reading the germline V gene (reference sequence) gives CDR1 SGHNT and CDR2 YYREEE. Including cysteine and phenylalanine, the CDR3 has 14 amino acids. Only the CDR3 DNA stays, 42 bases, in frame from base 1. General findings and caveats noted by the study authors: The amount of clinical and demographic metadata varied by source and participant and was provided uncurated.

About this clone: Its binding antigen is unknown. Base-call qualities are not available, and no considerably larger clone is one nucleotide away.

The collaborating institutions used their own protocols to collect whole blood in K2EDTA tubes. Collaborator samples were shipped for TCRbeta analysis as frozen whole blood, isolated PBMCs, or DNA extracted from either sample type. The sequence joins TRBV5-4 to TRBJ1-1; the D gene is perhaps TRBD1, on 5 matching bases. The sequence was collected from a human donor in a cohort sampled during active COVID-19. The sequenced sample consisted of peripheral blood. The CDR3 reads as follows: CASSSDRWGREAFF. The nucleotide sequence reads TGTGCCAGCAGCTCAGATCGGTGGGGCAGAGAAGCTTTCTTT.